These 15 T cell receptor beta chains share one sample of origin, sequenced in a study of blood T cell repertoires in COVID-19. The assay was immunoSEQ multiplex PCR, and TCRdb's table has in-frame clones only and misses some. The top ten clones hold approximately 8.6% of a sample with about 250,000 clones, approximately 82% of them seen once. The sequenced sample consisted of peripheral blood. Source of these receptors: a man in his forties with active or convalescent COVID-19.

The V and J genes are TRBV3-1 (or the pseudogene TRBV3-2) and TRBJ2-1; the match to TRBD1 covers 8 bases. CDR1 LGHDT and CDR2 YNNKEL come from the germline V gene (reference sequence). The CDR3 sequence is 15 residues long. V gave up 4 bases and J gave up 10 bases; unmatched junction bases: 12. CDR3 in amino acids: CASSPRGDRGSEQFF. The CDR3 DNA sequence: TGTGCCAGCAGCCCCCGGGGAGACAGGGGATCCGAGCAGTTCTTC.

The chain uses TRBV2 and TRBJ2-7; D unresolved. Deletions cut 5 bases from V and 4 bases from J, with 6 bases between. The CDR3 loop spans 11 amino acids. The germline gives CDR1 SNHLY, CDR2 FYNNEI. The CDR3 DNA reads TGTGCCAGCAGTACAGCATACGAGCAGTACTTC. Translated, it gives CASSTAYEQYF.

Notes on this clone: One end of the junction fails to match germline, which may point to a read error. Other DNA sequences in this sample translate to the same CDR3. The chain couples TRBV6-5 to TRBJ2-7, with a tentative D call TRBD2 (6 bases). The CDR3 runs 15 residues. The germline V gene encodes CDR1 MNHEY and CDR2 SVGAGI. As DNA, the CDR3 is TGTGCCAGCAGTTACTTTGTGGGGGGTAGCTACGAACAGTACTTC. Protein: CASSYFVGGSYEQYF.

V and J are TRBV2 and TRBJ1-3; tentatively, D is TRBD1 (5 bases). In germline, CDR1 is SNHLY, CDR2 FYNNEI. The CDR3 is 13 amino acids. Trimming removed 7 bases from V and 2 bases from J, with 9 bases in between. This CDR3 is CASIAGPGNTIYF. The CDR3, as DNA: TGTGCCAGCATTGCGGGACCTGGAAACACCATATATTTT. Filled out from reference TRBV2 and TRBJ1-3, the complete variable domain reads EPEVTQTPSHQVTQMGQEVILRCVPISNHLYFYWYRQILGQKVEFLVSFYNNEISEKSEIFDDQFSVERPDGSNFTLKIRSTKLEDSAMYFCASIAGPGNTIYFGEGSWLTVV.

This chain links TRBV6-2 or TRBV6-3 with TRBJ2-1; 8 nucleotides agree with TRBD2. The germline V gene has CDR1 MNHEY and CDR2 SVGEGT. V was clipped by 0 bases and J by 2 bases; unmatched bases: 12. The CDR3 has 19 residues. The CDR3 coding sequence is TGTGCCAGCAGTTACTCCTCGGGCGGGGGGAGAGGAACCTACAATGAGCAGTTCTTC. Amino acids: CASSYSSGGGRGTYNEQFF.

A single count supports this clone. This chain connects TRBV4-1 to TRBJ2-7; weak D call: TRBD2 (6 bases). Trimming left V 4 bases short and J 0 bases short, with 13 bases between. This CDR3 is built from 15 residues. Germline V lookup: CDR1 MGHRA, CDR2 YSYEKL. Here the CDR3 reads CASSRTSLPSYEQYF. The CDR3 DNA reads TGCGCCAGCAGCCGAACTAGCCTCCCCTCCTACGAGCAGTACTTC.

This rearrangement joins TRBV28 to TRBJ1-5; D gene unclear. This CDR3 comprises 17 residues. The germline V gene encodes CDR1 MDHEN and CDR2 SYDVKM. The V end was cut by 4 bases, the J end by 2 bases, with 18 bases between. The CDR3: CASSSRSRSTGNQPQHF. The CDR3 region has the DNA TGTGCCAGCAGTTCACGCTCCCGTAGTACTGGCAATCAGCCCCAGCATTTT.

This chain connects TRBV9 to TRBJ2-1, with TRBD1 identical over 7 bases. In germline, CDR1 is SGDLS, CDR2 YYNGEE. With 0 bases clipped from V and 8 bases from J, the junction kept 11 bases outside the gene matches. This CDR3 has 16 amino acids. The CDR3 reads CASSVEVGTATHEQFF. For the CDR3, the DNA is TGTGCCAGCAGCGTAGAGGTCGGGACAGCCACCCATGAGCAGTTCTTC.

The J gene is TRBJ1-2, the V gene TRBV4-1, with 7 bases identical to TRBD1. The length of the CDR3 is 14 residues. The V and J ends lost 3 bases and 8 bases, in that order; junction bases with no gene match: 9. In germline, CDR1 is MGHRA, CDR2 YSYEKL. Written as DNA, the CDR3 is TGCGCCAGCAGCCAGGAAGGACAGGCACTAGGCTACACCTTC. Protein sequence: CASSQEGQALGYTF.

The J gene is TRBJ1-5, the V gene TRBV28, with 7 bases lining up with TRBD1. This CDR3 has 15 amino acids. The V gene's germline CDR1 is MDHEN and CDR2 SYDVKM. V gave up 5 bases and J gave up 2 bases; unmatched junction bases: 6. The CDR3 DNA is TGTGCCAGCAGTCCGATAGGGGGCCGCAATCAGCCCCAGCATTTT. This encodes CASSPIGGRNQPQHF.

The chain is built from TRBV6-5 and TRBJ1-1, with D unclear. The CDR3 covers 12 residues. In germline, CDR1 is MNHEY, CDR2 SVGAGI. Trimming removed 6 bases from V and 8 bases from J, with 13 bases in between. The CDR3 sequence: CASSTRSFEAFF. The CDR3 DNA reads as TGTGCCAGCAGCACCCGGAGTTTCGAAGCTTTCTTT.

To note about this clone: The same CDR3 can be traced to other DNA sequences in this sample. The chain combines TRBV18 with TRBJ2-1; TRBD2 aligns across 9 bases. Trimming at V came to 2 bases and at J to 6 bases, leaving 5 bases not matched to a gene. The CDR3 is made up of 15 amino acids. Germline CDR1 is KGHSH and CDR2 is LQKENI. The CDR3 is CASSPEAGGFNEQFF. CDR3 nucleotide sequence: TGTGCCAGCTCACCAGAAGCGGGAGGATTCAATGAGCAGTTCTTC.

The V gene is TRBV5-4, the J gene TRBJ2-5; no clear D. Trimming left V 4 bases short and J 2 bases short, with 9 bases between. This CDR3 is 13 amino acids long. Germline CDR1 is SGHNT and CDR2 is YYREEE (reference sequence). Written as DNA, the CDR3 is TGTGCCAGCAGCCCCGACAATCAAGAGACCCAGTACTTC. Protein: CASSPDNQETQYF. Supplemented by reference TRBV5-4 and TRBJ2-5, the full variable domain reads ETGVTQSPTHLIKTRGQQVTLRCSSQSGHNTVSWYQQALGQGPQFIFQYYREEENGRGNFPPRFSGLQFPNYSSELNVNALELDDSALYLCASSPDNQETQYFGPGTRLLVL.

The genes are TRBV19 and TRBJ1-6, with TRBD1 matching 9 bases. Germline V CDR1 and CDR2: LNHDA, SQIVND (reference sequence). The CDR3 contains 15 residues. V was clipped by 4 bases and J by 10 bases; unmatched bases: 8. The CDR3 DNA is TGTGCCAGTAGTACCCTACAGGGGGCTTCCTCACCCCTCCACTTT. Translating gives CASSTLQGASSPLHF.

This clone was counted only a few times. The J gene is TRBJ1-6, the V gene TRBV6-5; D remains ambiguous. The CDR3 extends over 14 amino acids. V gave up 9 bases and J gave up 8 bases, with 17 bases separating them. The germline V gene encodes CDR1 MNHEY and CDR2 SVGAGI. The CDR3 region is CASGDGRAYSPLHF. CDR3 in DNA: TGTGCCAGTGGGGATGGGAGGGCTTATTCACCCCTCCACTTT.